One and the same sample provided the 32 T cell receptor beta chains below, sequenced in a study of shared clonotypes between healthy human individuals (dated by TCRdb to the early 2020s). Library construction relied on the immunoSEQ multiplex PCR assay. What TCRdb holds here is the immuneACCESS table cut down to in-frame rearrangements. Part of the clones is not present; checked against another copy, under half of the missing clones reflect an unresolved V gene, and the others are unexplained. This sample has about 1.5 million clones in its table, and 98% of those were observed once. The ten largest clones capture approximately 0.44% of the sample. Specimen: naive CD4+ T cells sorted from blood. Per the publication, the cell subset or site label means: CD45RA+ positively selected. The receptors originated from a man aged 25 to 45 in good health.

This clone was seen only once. CDR3 nucleotide sequence: TGTGCCATCAGTGAGTCAAGCAGGGGAAACATTCAGTACTTC. Protein sequence: CAISESSRGNIQYF. This chain joins TRBV10-3 and TRBJ2-4, with D maybe TRBD1 (6 bases). The germline V gene encodes CDR1 ENHRY and CDR2 SYGVKD. The CDR3 runs to 14 residues. With 0 bases removed from V and 6 bases from J, the gap between germline ends came to 9 bases.

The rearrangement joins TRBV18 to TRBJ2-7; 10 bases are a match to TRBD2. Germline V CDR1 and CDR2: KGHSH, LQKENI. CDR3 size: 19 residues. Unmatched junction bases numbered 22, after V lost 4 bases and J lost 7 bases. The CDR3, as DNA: TGTGCCAGCTCACTATCACAGCAACTAGCGGGAACTCTCTACAATGAGCAGTACTTC. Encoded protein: CASSLSQQLAGTLYNEQYF.

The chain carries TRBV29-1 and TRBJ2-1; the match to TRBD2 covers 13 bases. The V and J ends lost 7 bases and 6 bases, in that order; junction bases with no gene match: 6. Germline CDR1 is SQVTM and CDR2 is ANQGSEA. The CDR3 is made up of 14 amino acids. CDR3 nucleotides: TGCAGCGGCGAGAGGACTAGCGGGAGCAATGAGCAGTTCTTC. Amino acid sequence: CSGERTSGSNEQFF.

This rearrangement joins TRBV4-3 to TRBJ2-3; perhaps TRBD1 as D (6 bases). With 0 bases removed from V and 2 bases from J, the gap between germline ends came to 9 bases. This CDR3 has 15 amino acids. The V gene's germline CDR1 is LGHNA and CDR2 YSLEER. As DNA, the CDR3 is TGCGCCAGCAGCCAAGAGACAGGTAACACAGATACGCAGTATTTT. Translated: CASSQETGNTDTQYF.

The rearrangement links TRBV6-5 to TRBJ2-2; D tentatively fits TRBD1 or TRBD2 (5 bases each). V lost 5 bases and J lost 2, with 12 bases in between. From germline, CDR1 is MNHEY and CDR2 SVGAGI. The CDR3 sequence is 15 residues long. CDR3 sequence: CASSLHGTNTGELFF. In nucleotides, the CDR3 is TGTGCCAGCAGTCTACATGGGACCAACACCGGGGAGCTGTTTTTT.

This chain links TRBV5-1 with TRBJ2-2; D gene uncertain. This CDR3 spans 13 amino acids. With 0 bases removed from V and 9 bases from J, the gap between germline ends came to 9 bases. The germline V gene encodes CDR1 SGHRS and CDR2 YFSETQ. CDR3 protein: CASSLGAVRELFF. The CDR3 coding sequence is TGCGCCAGCAGCTTGGGGGCCGTTCGGGAGCTGTTTTTT.

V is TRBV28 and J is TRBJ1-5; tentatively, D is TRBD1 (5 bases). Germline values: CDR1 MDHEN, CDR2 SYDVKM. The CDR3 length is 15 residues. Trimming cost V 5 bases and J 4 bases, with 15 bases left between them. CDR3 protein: CASSGAGLGNQPQHF. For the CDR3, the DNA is TGTGCCAGCAGTGGGGCAGGGTTAGGGAATCAGCCCCAGCATTTT. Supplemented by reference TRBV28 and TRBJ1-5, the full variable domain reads DVKVTQSSRYLVKRTGEKVFLECVQDMDHENMFWYRQDPGLGLRLIYFSYDVKMKEKGDIPEGYSVSREKKERFSLILESASTNQTSMYLCASSGAGLGNQPQHFGDGTRLSIL.

CDR3 bases: TGCGCCAGCAGCTTACCGGGACAGGGCGGTGACGAGCAGTACTTC. Translation: CASSLPGQGGDEQYF. The V and J genes are TRBV5-1 and TRBJ2-7; TRBD1 aligns across 9 bases. V lost 2 bases to trimming and J lost 5 bases; unmatched junction nucleotides: 8. CDR3 length: 15 amino acids. Germline V gene data show CDR1 as SGHRS and CDR2 as YFSETQ.

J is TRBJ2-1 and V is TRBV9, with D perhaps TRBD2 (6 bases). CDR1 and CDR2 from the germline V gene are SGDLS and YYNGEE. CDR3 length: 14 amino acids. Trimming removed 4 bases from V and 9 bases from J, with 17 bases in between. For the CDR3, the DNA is TGTGCCAGCAGCCTCCTCGGAGGGCTGAGTGAGCAGTTCTTC. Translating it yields CASSLLGGLSEQFF.

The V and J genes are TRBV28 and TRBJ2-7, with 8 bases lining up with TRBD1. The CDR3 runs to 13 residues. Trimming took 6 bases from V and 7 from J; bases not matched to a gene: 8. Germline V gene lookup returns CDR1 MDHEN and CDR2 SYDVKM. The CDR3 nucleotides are TGTGCCAGCAGAGACAGGGGAGGAAAAGAGCAGTACTTC. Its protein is CASRDRGGKEQYF.

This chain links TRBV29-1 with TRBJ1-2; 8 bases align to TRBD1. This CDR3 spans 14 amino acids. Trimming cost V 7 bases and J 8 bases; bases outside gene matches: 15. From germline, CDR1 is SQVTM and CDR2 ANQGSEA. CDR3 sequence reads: CSGEWLAGGSGYTF. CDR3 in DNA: TGCAGCGGTGAGTGGTTGGCAGGGGGCAGCGGCTACACCTTC.

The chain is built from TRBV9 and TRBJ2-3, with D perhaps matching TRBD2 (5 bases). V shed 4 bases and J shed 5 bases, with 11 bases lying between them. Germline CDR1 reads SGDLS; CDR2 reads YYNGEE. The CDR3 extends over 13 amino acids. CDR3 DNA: TGTGCCAGCAGCCCCTTAGGACTAGATACGCAGTATTTT. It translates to CASSPLGLDTQYF.

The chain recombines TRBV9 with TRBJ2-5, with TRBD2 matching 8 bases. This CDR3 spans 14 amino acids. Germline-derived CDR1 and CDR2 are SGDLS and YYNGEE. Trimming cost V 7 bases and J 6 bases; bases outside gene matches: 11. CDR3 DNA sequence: TGTGCCAGCTCCGCGGGAGGTAGGCTACAGACCCAGTACTTC. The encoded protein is CASSAGGRLQTQYF.

CDR3 nucleotides: TGCGCCAGCAGCCAACGATCCTTTAGCGGGACCCTACATCGTACGCAGTATTTT. Translated: CASSQRSFSGTLHRTQYF. The rearrangement uses TRBV4-1 and TRBJ2-3; 8 nucleotides match TRBD2. With 2 bases clipped from V and 8 bases from J, the junction kept 18 bases outside the gene matches. This CDR3 comprises 18 residues. Germline V gene data show CDR1 as MGHRA and CDR2 as YSYEKL.

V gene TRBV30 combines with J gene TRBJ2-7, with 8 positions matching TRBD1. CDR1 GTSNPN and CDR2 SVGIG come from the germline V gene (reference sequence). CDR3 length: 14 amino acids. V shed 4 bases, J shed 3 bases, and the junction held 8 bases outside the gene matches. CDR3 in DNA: TGTGCCTGGAACCTCGGGACAGGAGACTACGAGCAGTACTTC. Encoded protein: CAWNLGTGDYEQYF.

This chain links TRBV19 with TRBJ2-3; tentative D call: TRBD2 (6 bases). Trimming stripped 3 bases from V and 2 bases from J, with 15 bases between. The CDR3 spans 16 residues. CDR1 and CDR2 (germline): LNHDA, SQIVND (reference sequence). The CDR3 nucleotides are TGTGCCAGTAGTATCAATAGCGGAGCAATCACAGATACGCAGTATTTT. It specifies CASSINSGAITDTQYF.

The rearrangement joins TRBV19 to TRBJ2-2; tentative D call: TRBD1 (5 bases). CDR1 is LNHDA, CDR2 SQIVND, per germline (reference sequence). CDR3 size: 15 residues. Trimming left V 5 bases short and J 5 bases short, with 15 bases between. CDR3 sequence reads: CASSSTNGATGELFF. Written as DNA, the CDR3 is TGTGCCAGTAGTTCCACCAATGGGGCTACCGGGGAGCTGTTTTTT.

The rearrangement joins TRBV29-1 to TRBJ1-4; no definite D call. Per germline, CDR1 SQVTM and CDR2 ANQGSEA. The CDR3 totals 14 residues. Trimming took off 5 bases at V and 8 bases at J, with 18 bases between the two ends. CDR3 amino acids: CSVHPGPIGEKLFF. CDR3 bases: TGCAGCGTTCATCCAGGACCCATTGGGGAAAAACTGTTTTTT.

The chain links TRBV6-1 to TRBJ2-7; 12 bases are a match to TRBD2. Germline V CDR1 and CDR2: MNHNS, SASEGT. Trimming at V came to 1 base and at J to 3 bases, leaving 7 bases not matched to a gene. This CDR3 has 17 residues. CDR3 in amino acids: CASSEGTSGKRRYEQYF. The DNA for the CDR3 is TGTGCCAGCAGTGAAGGGACTAGCGGGAAACGTCGCTACGAGCAGTACTTC.

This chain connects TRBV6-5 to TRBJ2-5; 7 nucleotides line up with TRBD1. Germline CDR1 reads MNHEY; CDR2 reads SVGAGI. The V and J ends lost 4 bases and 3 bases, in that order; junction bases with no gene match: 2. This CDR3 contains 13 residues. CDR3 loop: CASSWDRKETQYF. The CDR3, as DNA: TGTGCCAGCAGTTGGGACAGAAAAGAGACCCAGTACTTC.

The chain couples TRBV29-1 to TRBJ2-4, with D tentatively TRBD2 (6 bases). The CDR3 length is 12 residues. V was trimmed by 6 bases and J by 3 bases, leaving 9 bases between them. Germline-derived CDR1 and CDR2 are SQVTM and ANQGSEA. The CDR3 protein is CSVEGNKNIQYF. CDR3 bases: TGCAGCGTGGAGGGAAACAAAAACATTCAGTACTTC.

The CDR3 spells CASKRDCSYEQYF. In DNA form, the CDR3 reads TGTGCCAGCAAACGGGACTGCTCCTACGAGCAGTACTTC. This sequence joins TRBV21-1 and TRBJ2-7; the table assigns TRBD2, which was not confirmed against the DNA. TRBV21-1 is annotated as a pseudogene. The length of the CDR3 is 13 residues.

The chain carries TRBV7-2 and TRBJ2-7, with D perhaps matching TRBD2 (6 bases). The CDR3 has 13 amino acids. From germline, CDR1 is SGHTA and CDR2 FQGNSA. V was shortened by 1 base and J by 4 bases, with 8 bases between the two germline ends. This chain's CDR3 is CASSLDAGYEQYF. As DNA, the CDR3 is TGTGCCAGCAGCTTAGATGCGGGATACGAGCAGTACTTC.

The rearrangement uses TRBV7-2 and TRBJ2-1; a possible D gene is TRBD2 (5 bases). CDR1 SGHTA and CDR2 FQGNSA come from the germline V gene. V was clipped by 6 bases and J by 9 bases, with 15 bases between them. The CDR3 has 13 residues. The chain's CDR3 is CASRWTIEGEQFF. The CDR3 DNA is TGTGCCAGCAGATGGACCATTGAGGGTGAGCAGTTCTTC.

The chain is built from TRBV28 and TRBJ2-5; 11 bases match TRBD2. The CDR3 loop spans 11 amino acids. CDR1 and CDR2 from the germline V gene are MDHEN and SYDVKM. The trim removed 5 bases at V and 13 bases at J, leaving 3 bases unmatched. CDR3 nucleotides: TGTGCCAGCAGTAGACTAGCGGGGAGGTACTTC. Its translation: CASSRLAGRYF.

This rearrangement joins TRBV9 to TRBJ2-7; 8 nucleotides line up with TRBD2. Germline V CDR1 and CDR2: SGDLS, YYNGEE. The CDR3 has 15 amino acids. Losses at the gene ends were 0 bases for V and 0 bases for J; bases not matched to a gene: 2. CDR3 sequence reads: CASSVERESSYEQYF. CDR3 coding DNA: TGTGCCAGCAGCGTAGAGCGGGAGAGCTCCTACGAGCAGTACTTC. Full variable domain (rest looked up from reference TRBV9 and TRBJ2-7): DSGVTQTPKHLITATGQRVTLRCSPRSGDLSVYWYQQSLDQGLQFLIQYYNGEERAKGNILERFSAQQFPDLHSELNLSSLELGDSALYFCASSVERESSYEQYFGPGTRLTVT.

The CDR3 coding sequence is TGTGCCAGCAGCTTTGGGCCGAACACTGAAGCTTTCTTT. Amino acid sequence: CASSFGPNTEAFF. The rearrangement links TRBV7-9 to TRBJ1-1; D remains unclear. The CDR3 has 13 amino acids. V was shortened by 3 bases and J by 1 base, with 6 bases between the two germline ends. Germline CDR1 SEHNR, CDR2 FQNEAQ (reference sequence).

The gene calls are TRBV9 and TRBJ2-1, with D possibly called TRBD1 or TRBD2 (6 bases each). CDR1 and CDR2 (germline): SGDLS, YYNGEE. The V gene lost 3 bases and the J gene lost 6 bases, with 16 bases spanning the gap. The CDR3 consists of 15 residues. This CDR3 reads CASSGGARFGNEQFF. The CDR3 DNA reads TGTGCCAGCAGCGGGGGGGCCCGCTTTGGCAATGAGCAGTTCTTC.

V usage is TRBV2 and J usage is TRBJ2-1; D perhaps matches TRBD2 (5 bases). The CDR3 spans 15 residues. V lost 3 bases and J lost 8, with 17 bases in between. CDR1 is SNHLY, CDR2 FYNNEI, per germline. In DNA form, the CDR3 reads TGTGCCAGCAGTGACGGGAATTTCGGAGTGGATGAGCAGTTCTTC. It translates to CASSDGNFGVDEQFF.

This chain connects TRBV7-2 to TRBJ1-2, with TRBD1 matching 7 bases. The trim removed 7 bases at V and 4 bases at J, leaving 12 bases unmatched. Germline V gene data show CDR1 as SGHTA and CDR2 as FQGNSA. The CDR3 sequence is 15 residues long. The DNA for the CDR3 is TGTGCCAGCACCACACAACAGGGGACTTTCTATGGCTACACCTTC. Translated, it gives CASTTQQGTFYGYTF.

Here the CDR3 DNA reads TGTGCCAGCAGTTTCAGTCCGGGACAGGGTTTAACCGGGGAGCTGTTTTTT. Its protein product is CASSFSPGQGLTGELFF. The V and J genes are TRBV27 and TRBJ2-2; 9 positions match TRBD1. With V trimmed by 3 bases and J by 5 bases, 10 bases remained unmatched. This CDR3 region has 17 residues. Germline V CDR1 and CDR2: MNHEY, SMNVEV (reference sequence).

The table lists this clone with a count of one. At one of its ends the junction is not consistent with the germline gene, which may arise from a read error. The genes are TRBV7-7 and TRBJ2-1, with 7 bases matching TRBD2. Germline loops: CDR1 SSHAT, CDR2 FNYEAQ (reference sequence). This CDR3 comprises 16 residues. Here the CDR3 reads CASSLHPSGSYNEQFF. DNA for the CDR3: TGTGCTAGCAGCTTACATCCTAGCGGCTCCTACAATGAGCAGTTCTTC.